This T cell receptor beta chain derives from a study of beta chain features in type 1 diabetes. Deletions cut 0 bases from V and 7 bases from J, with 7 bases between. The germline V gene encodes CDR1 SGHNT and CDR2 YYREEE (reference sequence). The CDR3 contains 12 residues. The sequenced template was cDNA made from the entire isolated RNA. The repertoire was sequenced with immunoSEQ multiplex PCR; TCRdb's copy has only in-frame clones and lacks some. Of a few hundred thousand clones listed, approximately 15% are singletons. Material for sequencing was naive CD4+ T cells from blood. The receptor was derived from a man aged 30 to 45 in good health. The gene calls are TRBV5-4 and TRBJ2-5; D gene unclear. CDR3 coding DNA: TGTGCCAGCAGCTTGGATGGGCGGACCCAGTACTTC. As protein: CASSLDGRTQYF.